Detailed here is one TCR beta chain. CDR1 is SGHRS, CDR2 YFSETQ, per germline. Deletions cut 4 bases from V and 1 base from J, with 11 bases between. This CDR3 region has 14 residues. Per the authors' pipeline: Estimated nucleated cell counts came from reference gene primer amplification. The table came from immunoSEQ multiplex PCR; TCRdb's copy has only in-frame clones and leaves some out. That table gives V, J and clone size, and the DNA gave D and trimming. The sample yields roughly 200,000 clones, around 85% seen once. This sample is part of a study of blood T cell repertoires in COVID-19. Background on the study: Acute-phase and convalescent COVID-19 samples originated in the United States, Italy and Spain. Sources were T cells, B-cell-depleted T cells, or PBMCs; the material itself was cDNA or gDNA.

The gene calls are TRBV5-1 and TRBJ2-5; D is perhaps TRBD1 (6 bases). The sample taken for sequencing was peripheral blood. The TCR was taken from a human donor with active or convalescent COVID-19. The donor label of this sample is uncertain. CDR3 DNA sequence: TGCGCCAGCAGCGGGGGCCCCGCCCAAGAGACCCAGTACTTC. Translation gives CASSGGPAQETQYF.